These 32 T cell receptor beta chains were all obtained from the same sample, sequenced in a study of T-cell reconstitution after alpha-beta-depleted transplantation in children. It was with unique molecular identifiers that the TCRbeta library was prepared. TCRdb re-analysed the PCR reads in MiXCR, keeping a single row per CDR3 protein. The sample has approximately 89,000 distinct CDR3 sequences, around 15% seen once. The starting material was PBMCs, mostly from graft donor cells, obtained 180 days after TCRalphabeta/CD19-depleted stem cell transplant. Receptor source: a male patient aged 2-10 years who had a stem cell transplant for acute lymphoblastic leukemia, so the T cells may come from the graft donor.

V gene TRBV7-9 combines with J gene TRBJ2-5; D perhaps matches TRBD1 (5 bases). The CDR3 covers 16 residues. CDR1 and CDR2 (germline): SEHNR, FQNEAQ (reference sequence). V was clipped by 5 bases and J by 4 bases, with 20 bases between them. CDR3 DNA: TGTGCCAGCAGCACAACAAATCCGGACATATTAGAGACCCAGTACTTC. Its translation: CASSTTNPDILETQYF.

The chain joins TRBV5-1 to TRBJ1-6; 7 bases map to TRBD1. The CDR3 is 15 residues long. Germline V gene data show CDR1 as SGHRS and CDR2 as YFSETQ. J lost 5 bases, V lost 4 bases, and 6 bases had no gene match. CDR3 DNA sequence: TGCGCCAGCAGCGGACCGGGACAGAATAATTCACCCCTCCACTTT. Its translation is CASSGPGQNNSPLHF. Full variable domain (remainder filled in from reference TRBV5-1 and TRBJ1-6): KAGVTQTPRYLIKTRGQQVTLSCSPISGHRSVSWYQQTPGQGLQFLFEYFSETQRNKGNFPGRFSGRQFSNSRSEMNVSTLELGDSALYLCASSGPGQNNSPLHFGNGTRLTVT.

This clonotype was counted only a few times. This chain joins TRBV20-1 and TRBJ2-1; 11 positions agree with TRBD2. This CDR3 contains 15 residues. V gave up 0 bases and J gave up 3 bases; unmatched junction bases: 1. Per the germline V gene, CDR1 is DFQATT and CDR2 is SNEGSKA (reference sequence). This chain's CDR3 is CSARDLAGGYNEQFF. The DNA of the CDR3 is TGCAGTGCTAGAGATCTAGCGGGGGGCTACAATGAGCAGTTCTTC.

The V gene is TRBV6-2 or TRBV6-3, the J gene TRBJ2-7, with 7 bases fitting TRBD1. V dropped 4 bases and J dropped 3; count of bases not matched to a gene: 0. Germline CDR1 is MNHEY and CDR2 is SVGEGT. This CDR3 contains 12 residues. The CDR3 sequence: CASSWDSYEQYF. In nucleotides, the CDR3 is TGTGCCAGCAGTTGGGACAGCTACGAGCAGTACTTC.

This clonotype appeared a few times. This chain uses TRBV20-1 with TRBJ2-1; tentative D call: TRBD1 (7 bases). The CDR3 extends over 15 amino acids. Germline V gene lookup returns CDR1 DFQATT and CDR2 SNEGSKA (reference sequence). V was trimmed by 1 base and J by 6 bases, leaving 16 bases between them. DNA of the CDR3: TGCAGTGCTAGAGGTTATACAGGGGAGGTCAATGAGCAGTTCTTC. This encodes CSARGYTGEVNEQFF.

This clonotype was detected a few times. This chain uses TRBV20-1 with TRBJ2-7; TRBD1 aligns across 8 bases. This CDR3 is built from 13 residues. The trim removed 6 bases at V and 2 bases at J, leaving 6 bases unmatched. Germline CDR1 and CDR2: DFQATT and SNEGSKA (reference sequence). The chain's CDR3 is CSASDRGPYEQYF. In nucleotides, the CDR3 is TGCAGTGCCTCCGACAGGGGCCCCTACGAGCAGTACTTC.

The V and J genes are TRBV7-9 and TRBJ2-2; no firm D call. This CDR3 spans 16 amino acids. Germline-derived CDR1 and CDR2 are SEHNR and FQNEAQ (reference sequence). Trimming left V 1 base short and J 1 base short, with 10 bases between. The CDR3 DNA reads as TGTGCCAGCAGCTTAGTGGCGGTTAAGAACACCGGGGAGCTGTTTTTT. Residues: CASSLVAVKNTGELFF.

The table lists this clonotype with a few counts. The gene calls are TRBV7-9 and TRBJ2-7, with a possible D match to TRBD1 (6 bases). Per the germline V gene, CDR1 is SEHNR and CDR2 is FQNEAQ (reference sequence). V lost 4 bases, J lost 0 bases, and 13 bases lay in between. This CDR3 is 15 amino acids long. CDR3 DNA: TGTGCCAGCAGCTGGACAGCGCGCTTCTCCTACGAGCAGTACTTC. As protein: CASSWTARFSYEQYF.

The J gene is TRBJ2-1, the V gene TRBV6-2 or TRBV6-3; D might be TRBD1 (7 bases). With 5 bases removed from V and 4 bases from J, the gap between germline ends came to 30 bases. Germline V gene sequence: CDR1 MNHEY, CDR2 SVGEGT. CDR3 size: 20 residues. The CDR3 coding sequence is TGTGCCAGCAGTCCCCCCTTAACTTTTGACCAGGGGGGAAGATACAATGAGCAGTTCTTC. Protein product: CASSPPLTFDQGGRYNEQFF.

In this sample, this clonotype turned up a few times. The V call is TRBV12-3 or TRBV12-4, the J call TRBJ1-1, with unresolved D. V lost 11 bases and J lost 1, with 11 bases in between. CDR3 size: 12 residues. The DNA of the CDR3 is TGTGCCCAACGGAGGGCGAACACTGAAGCTTTCTTT. Translated, it gives CAQRRANTEAFF.

This clonotype was seen more than once but under ten times. This chain joins TRBV7-9 and TRBJ1-2; D remains unclear. The CDR3 loop spans 13 amino acids. Trimming left V 4 bases short and J 2 bases short, with 8 bases between. CDR1 is SEHNR, CDR2 FQNEAQ, per germline (reference sequence). The CDR3 nucleotides read TGTGCCAGCAGCTCGGGAATGAACTATGGCTACACCTTC. Its translation is CASSSGMNYGYTF.

This chain connects TRBV29-1 to TRBJ2-3; a weak D match, TRBD1 (6 bases). The germline gives CDR1 SQVTM, CDR2 ANQGSEA. This CDR3 has 14 residues. Trimming shortened V by 6 bases and J by 1 base, and 14 bases separated the two germline ends. In DNA, the CDR3 is TGCAGCGTCGATCACAGGGTCGGCACAGATACGCAGTATTTT. Its protein is CSVDHRVGTDTQYF.

The rearrangement uses TRBV19 and TRBJ1-3, with D perhaps matching TRBD1 (5 bases). The CDR3 has 14 amino acids. Trimming removed 7 bases at V and 3 bases at J, with 13 bases between. Per the germline V gene, CDR1 is LNHDA and CDR2 is SQIVND (reference sequence). The DNA for the CDR3 is TGTGCCAGTACCAATGGACAAAATGGAAACACCATATATTTT. Protein sequence: CASTNGQNGNTIYF.

There are a few counts of this clonotype. This rearrangement joins TRBV5-1 to TRBJ2-3; 7 nucleotides line up with TRBD2. This CDR3 region has 16 residues. The V gene's germline CDR1 is SGHRS and CDR2 YFSETQ. V dropped 4 bases and J dropped 4; count of bases not matched to a gene: 12. CDR3 bases: TGCGCCAGCAGCCTCCCGGGGAGGGGCGGGGCAGATACGCAGTATTTT. Residues: CASSLPGRGGADTQYF.

V gene TRBV7-8 combines with J gene TRBJ2-5; D unresolved. The V end lost 1 base, the J end lost 5 bases, and 8 bases lay between the germline ends. This CDR3 spans 13 amino acids. CDR1 and CDR2 (germline): SGHVS, FQNEAQ. CDR3 residues: CASSLEGEETQYF. The CDR3 coding sequence is TGTGCCAGCAGCTTAGAGGGTGAGGAGACCCAGTACTTC.

This clonotype was observed at least ten times. V usage is TRBV28 and J usage is TRBJ1-1; maybe TRBD1 (5 bases). This CDR3 spans 16 amino acids. Germline V gives CDR1 MDHEN, CDR2 SYDVKM. Trimming pared 4 bases from V and 6 bases from J, leaving 21 bases between. CDR3 DNA: TGTGCCAGCAGTTCTACATTCATAACAGGAGCCGCTGAAGCTTTCTTT. Amino acids: CASSSTFITGAAEAFF.

The chain has TRBV5-1 and TRBJ1-6; D uncertain. The CDR3 sequence is 14 residues long. CDR1 and CDR2 (germline): SGHRS, YFSETQ. Trimming removed 1 base at V and 8 bases at J, with 10 bases between. The CDR3 bases are TGCGCCAGCAGCTTGAGCGGGCTTGATTCACCCCTCCACTTT. Its protein product is CASSLSGLDSPLHF.

The V gene is TRBV7-9, the J gene TRBJ2-3, with a possible D match to TRBD2 (5 bases). The CDR3 consists of 14 residues. Per the germline V gene, CDR1 is SEHNR and CDR2 is FQNEAQ (reference sequence). V was clipped by 3 bases and J by 2 bases, with 9 bases between them. CDR3 sequence: CASSLTGSTDTQYF. The DNA of the CDR3 is TGTGCCAGCAGCTTGACGGGATCCACAGATACGCAGTATTTT.

CDR3: CASSQRDRADYGYTF. CDR3 coding DNA: TGTGCCAGCAGCCAGCGGGACAGGGCGGATTATGGCTACACCTTC. V gene TRBV7-2 combines with J gene TRBJ1-2; 9 bases match TRBD1. The ends lost 5 bases at V and 5 bases at J; junction bases unmatched: 9. Germline values: CDR1 SGHTA, CDR2 FQGNSA. The CDR3 extends over 15 amino acids.

In this sample, this clonotype turned up a few times. The chain has TRBV27 and TRBJ2-4; no clear D. Trimming took 1 base from V and 1 from J, leaving 11 bases between them. The CDR3 is made up of 16 amino acids. Per germline, CDR1 MNHEY and CDR2 SMNVEV (reference sequence). CDR3 loop: CASSLLGPPAKNIQYF. CDR3 sequence (DNA): TGTGCCAGCAGTTTATTGGGCCCACCGGCCAAAAACATTCAGTACTTC.

This clonotype is classed as medium-sized. The genes are TRBV7-2 and TRBJ1-2; D uncertain. The CDR3 contains 14 residues. Germline lookup yields CDR1 SGHTA and CDR2 FQGNSA. With 4 bases removed from V and 5 bases from J, the gap between germline ends came to 14 bases. The CDR3 loop reads CASSYPGTVYGYTF. Written as DNA, the CDR3 is TGTGCCAGCAGCTATCCCGGTACAGTTTATGGCTACACCTTC.

The rearrangement links TRBV12-3 or TRBV12-4 to TRBJ2-1, with 7 bases that match TRBD1. The ends lost 1 base at V and 7 bases at J; junction bases unmatched: 7. CDR3 size: 15 residues. The CDR3, as DNA: TGTGCCAGCAGTTTAGAGGGGGCAGGGGTGAATGAGCAGTTCTTC. This codes for CASSLEGAGVNEQFF.

The chain recombines TRBV28 with TRBJ2-3; D may be TRBD1 or TRBD2 (5 bases each). Per the germline V gene, CDR1 is MDHEN and CDR2 is SYDVKM. This CDR3 has 15 amino acids. The germline V and J ends were trimmed by 8 bases and 2 bases, with 17 bases remaining between them. CDR3 nucleotide sequence: TGTGCCAGCGGCTTGGGGGTCCAGTACACAGATACGCAGTATTTT. Amino acids: CASGLGVQYTDTQYF.

The chain employs TRBV2 and TRBJ2-3, with D possibly being TRBD2 (5 bases). Looked up from germline, CDR1 is SNHLY and CDR2 is FYNNEI. The length of the CDR3 is 15 residues. V gave up 10 bases and J gave up 0 bases, with 17 bases separating them. The CDR3 sequence: CAIRLKTGSTDTQYF. CDR3 coding DNA: TGTGCCATCCGACTGAAGACGGGAAGCACAGATACGCAGTATTTT.

This clonotype turned up a few times. The chain has TRBV7-9 and TRBJ1-1, with D tentatively TRBD1 (5 bases). Germline CDR1 and CDR2: SEHNR and FQNEAQ (reference sequence). This CDR3 is 14 amino acids long. V lost 5 bases and J 6 bases, leaving 16 bases between the germline ends. This CDR3 is CASSNRDLPPEAFF. CDR3 nucleotides: TGTGCCAGCAGCAACCGGGACCTGCCTCCTGAAGCTTTCTTT.

This clonotype appeared many times. The gene calls are TRBV5-6 and TRBJ1-6, with D perhaps TRBD1 (6 bases). Between the trimmed V and J ends, which lost 1 base and 7 bases, there was a span of 15 bases. CDR1 SGHDT and CDR2 YYEEEE come from the germline V gene. This CDR3 spans 16 amino acids. The CDR3 coding sequence is TGTGCCAGCAGCTTGATGGGGGGCGCCGGAAATTCACCCCTCCACTTT. This gives the protein CASSLMGGAGNSPLHF.

The rearrangement uses TRBV6-5 and TRBJ2-7; TRBD2 agrees at 9 bases. Germline-derived CDR1 and CDR2 are MNHEY and SVGAGI. Unmatched junction bases numbered 9, after V lost 6 bases and J lost 3 bases. The CDR3 contains 15 residues. The CDR3 here is CASSYGRGGDYEQYF. Here the CDR3 DNA reads TGTGCCAGCAGCTACGGGCGGGGGGGCGACTACGAGCAGTACTTC.

Only a few counts were recorded for this clonotype. The chain joins TRBV5-1 to TRBJ2-3, with 7 bases matching TRBD2. CDR3 size: 16 residues. The J segment lost 1 base and the V segment lost 2 bases, leaving 7 bases of the junction unmatched. The germline CDR1 and CDR2 sequences are SGHRS and YFSETQ. Here the CDR3 reads CASSLSGTGGTDTQYF. As DNA, the CDR3 is TGCGCCAGCAGCTTAAGCGGGACGGGGGGCACAGATACGCAGTATTTT.

This clonotype was seen a handful of times. V and J are TRBV18 and TRBJ2-1; unclear D gene. V lost 3 bases and J 5 bases, leaving 5 bases between the germline ends. The CDR3 contains 12 residues. Germline assignment: CDR1 KGHSH and CDR2 LQKENI. CDR3 amino acids: CASSPQDNEQFF. In nucleotides, the CDR3 is TGTGCCAGCTCACCGCAGGACAATGAGCAGTTCTTC.

This clonotype was recorded a few times. The chain has TRBV20-1 and TRBJ2-1, with no clear D. This CDR3 has 14 amino acids. Germline V gene data show CDR1 as DFQATT and CDR2 as SNEGSKA (reference sequence). Between the trimmed V and J ends, which lost 2 bases and 0 bases, there was a span of 8 bases. CDR3 in amino acids: CSARYSSSYNEQFF. CDR3 in DNA: TGCAGTGCTAGATACTCGAGCTCCTACAATGAGCAGTTCTTC.

The rearrangement joins TRBV27 to TRBJ1-1; D gene uncertain. This CDR3 contains 12 residues. CDR1 is MNHEY and CDR2 is SMNVEV in the germline V gene (reference sequence). V lost 4 bases and J 2 bases, leaving 5 bases between the germline ends. CDR3 nucleotide sequence: TGTGCCAGCAGTTCTCAAAACACTGAAGCTTTCTTT. As protein: CASSSQNTEAFF.

The chain has TRBV5-1 and TRBJ1-1; the D is unclear. Germline lookup yields CDR1 SGHRS and CDR2 YFSETQ. The CDR3 is made up of 14 amino acids. V was clipped by 0 bases and J by 1 base, with 7 bases between them. The CDR3 loop is CASSLVAGNTEAFF. CDR3 in DNA: TGCGCCAGCAGCTTGGTAGCAGGGAACACTGAAGCTTTCTTT.